The entry below describes one T cell receptor (beta chain). Sequencing used immunoSEQ multiplex PCR; TCRdb keeps in-frame clones, though not all of them. The table records some 30,000 clones, about 94% of them present only once. This sample was taken from a study of T cell clonotyping in hematopoietic cell transplantation. Germline V gene data show CDR1 as SQVTM and CDR2 as ANQGSEA. The CDR3 has 10 amino acids. V lost 4 bases and J 8 bases, leaving 5 bases between the germline ends. J is TRBJ1-4 and V is TRBV29-1; D is undetermined. The source material was peripheral blood mononuclear cells. This receptor was taken from a man in his fifties or sixties in good health. Some clones in this sample may be carry-over from other donors' samples. In DNA, the CDR3 is TGCAGCGTTGTCGCGGAAAAACTGTTTTTT. Its translation: CSVVAEKLFF.